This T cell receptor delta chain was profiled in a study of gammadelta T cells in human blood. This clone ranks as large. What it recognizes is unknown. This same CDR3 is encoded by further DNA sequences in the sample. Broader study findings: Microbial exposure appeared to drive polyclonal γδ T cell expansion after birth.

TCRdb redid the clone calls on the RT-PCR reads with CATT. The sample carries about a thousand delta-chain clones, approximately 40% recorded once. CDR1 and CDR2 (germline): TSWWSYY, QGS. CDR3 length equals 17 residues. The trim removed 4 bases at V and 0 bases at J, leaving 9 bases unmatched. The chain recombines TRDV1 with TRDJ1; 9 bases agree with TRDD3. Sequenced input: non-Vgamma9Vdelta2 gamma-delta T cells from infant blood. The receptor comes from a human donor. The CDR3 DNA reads TGTGCTCTTGGGGGGCAAAACTGGGGGACCTACACCGATAAACTCATCTTT. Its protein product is CALGGQNWGTYTDKLIF.